This TCR beta chain came from a study of cytomegalovirus exposure and HLA in healthy donors. Overall study findings and caveats: A later analysis reported that several of the most significant clusters appeared to be linked to common viral pathogens, among them Epstein-Barr virus. Some public TCRs appeared in many individuals, while most sequences were rare. V- and J-gene trimming of TCR beta was linked (in a later analysis) to a missense DCLRE1C variant.

Regarding donors, all were healthy bone marrow donors. The CDR3 extends over 10 amino acids. Germline lookup yields CDR1 LNHDA and CDR2 SQIVND (reference sequence). With 10 bases removed from V and 4 bases from J, the gap between germline ends came to 6 bases. To note about this clone: Its specificity is not known.

The primer mix had 60 Vbeta and 13 Jbeta primers. Data came from immunoSEQ multiplex PCR; TCRdb stores just in-frame clones and leaves some out. The table shows fewer than 150,000 clones, with 82% occurring only once. V is TRBV19 and J is TRBJ2-3; D possibly corresponds to TRBD2 (6 bases). The clonotype was recovered from a woman under 30 in good health and CMV-seronegative. Sequenced sample: PBMCs. The CDR3 is CATSADTQYF. The CDR3 DNA reads TGTGCCACTAGCGCAGATACGCAGTATTTT.